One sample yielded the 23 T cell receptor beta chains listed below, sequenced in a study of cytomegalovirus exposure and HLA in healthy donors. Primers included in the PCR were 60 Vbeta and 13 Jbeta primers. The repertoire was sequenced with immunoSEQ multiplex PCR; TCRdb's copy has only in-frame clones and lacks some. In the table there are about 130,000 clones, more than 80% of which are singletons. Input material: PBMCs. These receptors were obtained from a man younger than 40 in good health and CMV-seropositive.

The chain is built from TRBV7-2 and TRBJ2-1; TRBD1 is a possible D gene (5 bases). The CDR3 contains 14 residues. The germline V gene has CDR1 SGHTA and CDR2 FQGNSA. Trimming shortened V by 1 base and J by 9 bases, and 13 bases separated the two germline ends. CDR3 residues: CASSLGGRGSEQFF. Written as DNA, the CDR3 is TGTGCCAGCAGCTTAGGTGGTAGGGGATCTGAGCAGTTCTTC.

DNA for the CDR3: TGCGCCAGCAGCCTAGGTCGAACCTTCCAAAACATTCAGTACTTC. Protein product: CASSLGRTFQNIQYF. The rearrangement links TRBV5-1 to TRBJ2-4; no firm D call. The CDR3 totals 15 residues. CDR1 and CDR2 from the germline V gene are SGHRS and YFSETQ. V lost 4 bases, J lost 5 bases, and 16 bases lay in between.

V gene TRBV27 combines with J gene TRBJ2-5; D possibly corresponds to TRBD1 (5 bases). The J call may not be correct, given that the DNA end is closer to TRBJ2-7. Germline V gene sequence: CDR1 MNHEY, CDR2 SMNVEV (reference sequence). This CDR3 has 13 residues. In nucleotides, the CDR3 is TGTGCCAGCAGTTTAAGGGGAAGCTACGAGCAGTACTTC. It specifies CASSLRGSYEQYF.

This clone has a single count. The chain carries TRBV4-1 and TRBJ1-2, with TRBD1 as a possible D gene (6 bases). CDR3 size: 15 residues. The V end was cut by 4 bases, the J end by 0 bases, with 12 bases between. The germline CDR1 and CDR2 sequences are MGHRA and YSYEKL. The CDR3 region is CASSPRDTSNYGYTF. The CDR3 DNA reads TGCGCCAGCAGCCCCCGGGACACCTCTAACTATGGCTACACCTTC.

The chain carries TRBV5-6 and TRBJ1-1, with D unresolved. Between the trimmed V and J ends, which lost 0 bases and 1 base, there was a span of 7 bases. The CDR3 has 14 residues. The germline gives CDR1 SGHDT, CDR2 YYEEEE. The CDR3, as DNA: TGTGCCAGCAGCTTGGGTTTGAGGAACACTGAAGCTTTCTTT. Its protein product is CASSLGLRNTEAFF. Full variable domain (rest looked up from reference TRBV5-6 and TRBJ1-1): DAGVTQSPTHLIKTRGQQVTLRCSPKSGHDTVSWYQQALGQGPQFIFQYYEEEERQRGNFPDRFSGHQFPNYSSELNVNALLLGDSALYLCASSLGLRNTEAFFGQGTRLTVV.

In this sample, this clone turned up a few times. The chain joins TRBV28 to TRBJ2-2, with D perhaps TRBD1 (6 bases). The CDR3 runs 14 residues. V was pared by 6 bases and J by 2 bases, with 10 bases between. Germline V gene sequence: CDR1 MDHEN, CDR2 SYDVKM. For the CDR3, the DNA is TGTGCCAGCAGGCCGGGACACAACACCGGGGAGCTGTTTTTT. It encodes CASRPGHNTGELFF.

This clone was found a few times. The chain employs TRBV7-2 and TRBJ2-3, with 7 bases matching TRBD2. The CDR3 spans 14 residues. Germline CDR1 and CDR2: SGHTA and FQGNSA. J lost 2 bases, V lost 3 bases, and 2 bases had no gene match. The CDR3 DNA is TGTGCCAGCAGCTTTAGGGACTACACAGATACGCAGTATTTT. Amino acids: CASSFRDYTDTQYF.

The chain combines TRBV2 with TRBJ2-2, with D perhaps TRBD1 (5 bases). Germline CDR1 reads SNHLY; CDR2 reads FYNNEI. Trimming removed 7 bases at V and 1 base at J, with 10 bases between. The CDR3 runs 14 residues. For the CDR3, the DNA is TGTGCCAGCACGTACACAGGGAACACCGGGGAGCTGTTTTTT. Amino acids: CASTYTGNTGELFF.

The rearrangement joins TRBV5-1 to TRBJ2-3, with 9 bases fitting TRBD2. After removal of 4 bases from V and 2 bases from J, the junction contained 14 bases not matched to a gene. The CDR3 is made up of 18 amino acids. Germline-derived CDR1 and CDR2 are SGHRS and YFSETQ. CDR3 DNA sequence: TGCGCCAGCAGCCTGCAACCGTTAGCGGGGGCCAACACAGATACGCAGTATTTT. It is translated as CASSLQPLAGANTDTQYF.

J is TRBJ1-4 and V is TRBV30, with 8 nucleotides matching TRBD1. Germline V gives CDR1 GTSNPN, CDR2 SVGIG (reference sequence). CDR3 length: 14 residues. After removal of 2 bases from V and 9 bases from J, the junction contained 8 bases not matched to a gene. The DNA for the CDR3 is TGTGCCTGGAGTTCGGGGGGCAGGGGGCAAAAACTGTTTTTT. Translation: CAWSSGGRGQKLFF.

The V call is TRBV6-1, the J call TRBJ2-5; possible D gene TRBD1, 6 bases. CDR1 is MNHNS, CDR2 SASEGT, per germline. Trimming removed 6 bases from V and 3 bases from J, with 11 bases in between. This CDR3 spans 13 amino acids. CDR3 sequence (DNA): TGTGCCAGCAGCCGGGACAAAGAAGAGACCCAGTACTTC. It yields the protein CASSRDKEETQYF.

The CDR3 nucleotides read TGCAGCGTTGAGCGGGGGGAATACAATGAGCAGTTCTTC. This codes for CSVERGEYNEQFF. The rearrangement joins TRBV29-1 to TRBJ2-1; 8 bases line up with TRBD2. V trimming: 3 bases; J trimming: 4 bases; junction bases outside the gene matches: 2. Germline values: CDR1 SQVTM, CDR2 ANQGSEA. The CDR3 loop spans 13 amino acids.

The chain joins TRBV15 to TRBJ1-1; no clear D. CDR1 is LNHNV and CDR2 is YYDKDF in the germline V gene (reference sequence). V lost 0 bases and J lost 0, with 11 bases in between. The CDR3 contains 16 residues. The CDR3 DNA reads TGTGCCACCAGCAGAGATTTTACAGAATTGAACACTGAAGCTTTCTTT. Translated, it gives CATSRDFTELNTEAFF.

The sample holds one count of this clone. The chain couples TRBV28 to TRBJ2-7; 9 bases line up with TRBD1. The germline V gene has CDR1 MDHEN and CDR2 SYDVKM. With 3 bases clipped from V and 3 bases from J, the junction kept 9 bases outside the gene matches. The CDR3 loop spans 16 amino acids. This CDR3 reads CASSLGQGGPNYEQYF. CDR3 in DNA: TGTGCCAGCAGTTTGGGACAGGGAGGTCCCAACTACGAGCAGTACTTC. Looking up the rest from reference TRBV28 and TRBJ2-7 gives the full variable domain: DVKVTQSSRYLVKRTGEKVFLECVQDMDHENMFWYRQDPGLGLRLIYFSYDVKMKEKGDIPEGYSVSREKKERFSLILESASTNQTSMYLCASSLGQGGPNYEQYFGPGTRLTVT.

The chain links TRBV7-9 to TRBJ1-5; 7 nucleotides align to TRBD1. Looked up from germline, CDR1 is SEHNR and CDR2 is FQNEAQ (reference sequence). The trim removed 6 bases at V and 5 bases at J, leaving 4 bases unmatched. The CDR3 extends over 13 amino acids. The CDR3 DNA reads TGTGCCAGCAGTCGGACAGGACATCAGCCCCAGCATTTT. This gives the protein CASSRTGHQPQHF.

CDR3 bases: TGTGCCAGCAGCCAAGTTGAGGATGCAGATACGCAGTATTTT. As protein: CASSQVEDADTQYF. V gene TRBV4-2 combines with J gene TRBJ2-3; D is unresolved. This CDR3 spans 14 amino acids. The V and J ends lost 1 base and 4 bases respectively, with 9 bases between them. The germline CDR1 and CDR2 sequences are LGHNA and YNFKEQ.

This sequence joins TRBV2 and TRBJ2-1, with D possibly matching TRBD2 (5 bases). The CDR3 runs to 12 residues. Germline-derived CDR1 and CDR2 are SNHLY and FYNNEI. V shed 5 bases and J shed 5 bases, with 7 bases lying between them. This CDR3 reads CASSRTHNEQFF. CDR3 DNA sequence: TGTGCCAGCAGTCGGACTCACAATGAGCAGTTCTTC.

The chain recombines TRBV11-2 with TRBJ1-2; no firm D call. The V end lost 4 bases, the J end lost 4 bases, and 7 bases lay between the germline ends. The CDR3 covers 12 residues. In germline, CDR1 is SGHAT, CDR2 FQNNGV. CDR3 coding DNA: TGTGCCAGCAGCTCCCGGGGCTATGGCTACACCTTC. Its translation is CASSSRGYGYTF.

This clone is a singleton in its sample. The CDR3 DNA sequence: TGTGCCAGCAGGGGGACTAGCGGGGGTGGAAAGACCCAGTACTTC. Translation: CASRGTSGGGKTQYF. The genes are TRBV6-1 and TRBJ2-5; 14 bases fit TRBD2. V shed 6 bases and J 6 bases; nucleotides not matched to a gene: 6. Germline loops: CDR1 MNHNS, CDR2 SASEGT. This CDR3 is built from 15 residues.

CDR3 nucleotides: TGTGCCAGCAGCCACACTAGCGGGGGTCCCAATGAGCAGTTCTTC. Its protein is CASSHTSGGPNEQFF. The rearrangement links TRBV7-6 to TRBJ2-1, with TRBD2 matching over 11 bases. The junction had 6 bases not matched to a gene; V was cut back by 5 bases and J by 6 bases. This CDR3 is built from 15 residues. Per germline, CDR1 SGHVS and CDR2 FNYEAQ.

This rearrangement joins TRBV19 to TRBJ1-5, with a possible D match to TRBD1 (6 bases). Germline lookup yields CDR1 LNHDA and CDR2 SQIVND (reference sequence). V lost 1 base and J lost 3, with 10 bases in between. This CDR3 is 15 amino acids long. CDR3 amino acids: CASSIGAGDNQPQHF. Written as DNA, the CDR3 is TGTGCCAGTAGTATAGGTGCAGGGGACAATCAGCCCCAGCATTTT.

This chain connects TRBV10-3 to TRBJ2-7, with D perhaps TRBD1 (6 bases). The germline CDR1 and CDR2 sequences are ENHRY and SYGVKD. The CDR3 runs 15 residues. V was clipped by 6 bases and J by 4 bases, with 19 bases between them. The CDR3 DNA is TGTGCCATCAGCCGAACAAGAGAAGGGGGTTACGAGCAGTACTTC. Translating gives CAISRTREGGYEQYF.

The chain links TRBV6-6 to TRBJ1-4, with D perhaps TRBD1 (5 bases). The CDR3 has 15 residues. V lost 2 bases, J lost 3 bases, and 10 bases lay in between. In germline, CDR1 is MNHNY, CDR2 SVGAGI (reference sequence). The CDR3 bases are TGTGCCAGCAGTTACCAGGGTCGGGCTAATGAAAAACTGTTTTTT. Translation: CASSYQGRANEKLFF.